This T cell receptor beta chain was obtained from a study of cytomegalovirus exposure and HLA in healthy donors. The study ran its PCR with 60 Vbeta and 13 Jbeta primers. Data came from immunoSEQ multiplex PCR; TCRdb stores just in-frame clones and leaves some out. The data hold 95,000 to 110,000 clones, with about three quarters observed a single time. Per the germline V gene, CDR1 is SGHVS and CDR2 is FQNEAQ. V lost 2 bases, J lost 4 bases, and 3 bases stayed unmatched. The CDR3 contains 14 residues. The table lists this clone with a count of one. V is TRBV7-8 and J is TRBJ2-3; 7 nucleotides line up with TRBD2. The sample was PBMCs. The receptor comes from a man in his thirties or forties in good health and CMV-seronegative. The CDR3 here is CASSLRTRADTQYF. The CDR3 bases are TGTGCCAGCAGCTTACGGACTAGAGCAGATACGCAGTATTTT.